This T cell receptor (beta chain) was captured by sequencing in a study of blood T cell repertoires in COVID-19. V lost 6 bases, J lost 4 bases, and 7 bases stayed unmatched. CDR3 size: 14 residues. Germline V lookup: CDR1 MNHEY, CDR2 SMNVEV (reference sequence). Libraries were prepared by immunoSEQ multiplex PCR; TCRdb keeps only in-frame clonotypes and omits some of them. The sample includes about 160,000 clones, 70% to 90% seen only once; the top ten take more than 0.85%. Sequencing input: peripheral blood. This chain joins TRBV27 and TRBJ2-7; 9 positions match TRBD1. This clonotype was sampled from a man aged 40-49 years with acute or convalescent COVID-19. The CDR3 here is CASRQPGQGYEQYF. The DNA of the CDR3 is TGTGCCAGCAGACAGCCGGGACAGGGTTACGAGCAGTACTTC.